This entry lists 2 T cell receptor beta chains sequenced from one sample in a study of blood T cells in healthy people across ages (dated by TCRdb to between 2015 and 2016). The library relied on 5' RACE. The instrument given in TCRdb is Illumina HiSeq 2500. The second PCR ran for about 7 to 11 cycles and used a J-beta primer mix along with a sample-barcoded 5' primer. TCRdb trimmed public reads at Q25 via fastp, called clones via MiXCR and kept in-frame beta chains. Each entry is one CDR3 protein sequence, shown with its most common DNA and genes. The sample profile shows about 640,000 distinct CDR3 sequences; roughly three fifths of them were found once. Jointly, the top ten make up 30% to 40% of the sample. The sample was blood. These receptors were obtained from a man aged 55 to 70 in good health.

The CDR3 spells CASSDRVGGYTF. The CDR3 nucleotides are TGTGCCAGCAGCGACAGGGTTGGTGGCTACACCTTC. The chain carries TRBV3-1 and TRBJ1-2, with 7 bases identical to TRBD1. With 5 bases clipped from V and 7 bases from J, the junction kept 4 bases outside the gene matches. CDR3 length: 12 residues. Per germline, CDR1 LGHDT and CDR2 YNNKEL (reference sequence).

In its sample, this clonotype was seen once. A read error may account for a junction end that differs from germline. The chain joins TRBV5-1 to TRBJ1-1; a weak D match, TRBD1 (5 bases). This CDR3 has 15 amino acids. Germline assignment: CDR1 SGHRS and CDR2 YFSETQ. CDR3 in DNA: TGCGCTAGCAGCCCAAATCCGGGGGTGAACACTGAAGCTTTCTTT. It is translated as CASSPNPGVNTEAFF.